Each of the 28 T cell receptor beta chains below was sequenced from the same sample in a study of T cells in Graves' hyperthyroidism and ophthalmopathy. Regions amplified from RNA transcripts were the TCR beta CDR3 regions. First-round RT-PCR of the TCR CDR3 relied on the HTBI primer set. Via MiXCR, TCRdb re-called the multiplex PCR reads, giving one row per CDR3 protein. The sample lists roughly 250,000 distinct CDR3 sequences, about 20% seen once, with around two thirds in the top ten. Sequencing used blood. All receptors come from a man aged 25 to 45 with Graves' ophthalmopathy.

V gene TRBV11-3 combines with J gene TRBJ2-7; D might be TRBD1 (6 bases). CDR3 length: 16 residues. Germline V gives CDR1 SGHNT, CDR2 YENEEA. The ends were cut back, 1 base at V and 3 bases at J, with 16 bases in the middle. The CDR3 region is CASSLGVGQLNYEQYF. CDR3 nucleotide sequence: TGTGCCAGCAGCTTAGGGGTTGGACAGCTAAACTACGAGCAGTACTTC.

The J gene is TRBJ1-1, the V gene TRBV10-3, with 7 nucleotides matching TRBD1. The CDR3 has 13 amino acids. The germline V gene encodes CDR1 ENHRY and CDR2 SYGVKD. With 3 bases clipped from V and 5 bases from J, the junction kept 3 bases outside the gene matches. CDR3 bases: TGTGCCATCAGTGACTCAGGGGGTACTGAAGCTTTCTTT. Amino acid sequence: CAISDSGGTEAFF.

This clonotype has a handful of counts. The V gene is TRBV29-1, the J gene TRBJ2-1; no definite D call. Trimming pared 2 bases from V and 6 bases from J, leaving 11 bases between. The CDR3 is 13 residues long. From germline, CDR1 is SQVTM and CDR2 ANQGSEA. The CDR3 DNA sequence: TGCAGCGTTGAATCCCGATCTCTCAATGAGCAGTTCTTC. It translates to CSVESRSLNEQFF.

This sequence joins TRBV9 and TRBJ2-3; no firm D call. The CDR3 is 15 amino acids. CDR1 is SGDLS, CDR2 YYNGEE, per germline. V lost 3 bases and J 2 bases, leaving 13 bases between the germline ends. CDR3 amino acids: CASSGRRTLTDTQYF. Written as DNA, the CDR3 is TGTGCCAGCAGCGGACGCCGTACGCTCACAGATACGCAGTATTTT.

The J gene is TRBJ2-3, the V gene TRBV5-8; D gene uncertain. CDR3 length equals 14 residues. Germline values: CDR1 SGHTS, CDR2 YDEGEE. V was cut by 1 base and J by 4 bases, with 10 bases left in between. CDR3 protein: CASSLYGSSDTQYF. The CDR3 DNA is TGTGCCAGCAGCTTGTACGGCTCATCAGATACGCAGTATTTT.

The chain links TRBV5-4 to TRBJ2-1, with 7 bases matching TRBD1. The V gene's germline CDR1 is SGHNT and CDR2 YYREEE (reference sequence). The length of the CDR3 is 15 residues. The V segment lost 2 bases and the J segment 5 bases; nucleotides outside the gene matches: 7. Here the CDR3 DNA reads TGTGCCAGCAGCTTTGGGACAGCCTTTAACAATGAGCAGTTCTTC. The encoded protein is CASSFGTAFNNEQFF.

This clonotype was seen only a few times. The chain uses TRBV12-3 or TRBV12-4 and TRBJ2-2; possibly TRBD2 for D (6 bases). The CDR3 is 13 amino acids. Trimming took off 6 bases at V and 2 bases at J, with 7 bases between the two ends. CDR3 DNA: TGTGCCAGCAGGCGGGAAAACACCGGGGAGCTGTTTTTT. This gives the protein CASRRENTGELFF.

The sample holds a few counts of this clonotype. The CDR3 region has the DNA TGTGCCAGCAGCTTAGGGACCAGCGCTATCTCAGAGGAGCTGTTTTTT. Protein sequence: CASSLGTSAISEELFF. The chain uses TRBV11-1 and TRBJ2-2, with D unresolved. Deletions cut 1 base from V and 10 bases from J, with 19 bases between. The CDR3 is 16 residues long. Per the germline V gene, CDR1 is SGHAT and CDR2 is FQDESV (reference sequence).

This clonotype was counted a few times. The rearrangement uses TRBV2 and TRBJ2-7; D perhaps matches TRBD1 (8 bases). Germline loops: CDR1 SNHLY, CDR2 FYNNEI. This CDR3 has 13 amino acids. The V end was cut by 6 bases, the J end by 3 bases, with 12 bases between. CDR3 region: CASRNRGGYEQYF. The CDR3 DNA follows: TGTGCCAGCAGGAACAGGGGGGGCTACGAGCAGTACTTC. Full variable domain (rest looked up from reference TRBV2 and TRBJ2-7): EPEVTQTPSHQVTQMGQEVILRCVPISNHLYFYWYRQILGQKVEFLVSFYNNEISEKSEIFDDQFSVERPDGSNFTLKIRSTKLEDSAMYFCASRNRGGYEQYFGPGTRLTVT.

At least ten counts were recorded for this clonotype. The V and J genes are TRBV2 and TRBJ2-1, with 16 bases identical to TRBD2. CDR1 and CDR2 from the germline V gene are SNHLY and FYNNEI. The CDR3 has 14 residues. The trim removed 10 bases at V and 10 bases at J, leaving 7 bases unmatched. The CDR3 loop is CAKRGLAGGHEQFF. The CDR3 region has the DNA TGTGCCAAACGGGGACTAGCGGGAGGGCACGAGCAGTTCTTC.

The V call is TRBV3-1, the J call TRBJ2-1; D call uncertain. TRBJ2-7 matches the DNA end more closely, so the J call is doubtful. Germline lookup yields CDR1 LGHDT and CDR2 YNNKEL (reference sequence). This CDR3 contains 13 residues. CDR3 bases: TGTGCCAGCAGCCAAGAGGGCTACAATGAGCAGTACTTC. Translated: CASSQEGYNEQYF.

Ten or more counts support this clonotype. The chain is built from TRBV7-6 and TRBJ2-3; tentative D call: TRBD1 (5 bases). This CDR3 region has 15 residues. V gave up 5 bases and J gave up 6 bases, with 18 bases separating them. Germline lookup yields CDR1 SGHVS and CDR2 FNYEAQ. The CDR3: CASSPLGVGADTQYF. Written as DNA, the CDR3 is TGTGCCAGCAGCCCGCTAGGCGTTGGGGCGGATACGCAGTATTTT.

V gene TRBV12-3 or TRBV12-4 combines with J gene TRBJ1-3, with 7 bases aligning to TRBD1. The CDR3 totals 16 residues. Trimming took 6 bases from V and 0 from J; bases not matched to a gene: 8. The CDR3 sequence is CASRRDRSVSGNTIYF. CDR3 bases: TGTGCCAGCAGGAGGGACAGATCCGTCTCTGGAAACACCATATATTTT.

Notes on this clonotype: No DNA is shown, since the ends of the CDR3 on it are uncertain; the CDR3 is the one TCRdb lists. The chain employs TRBV12-3 or TRBV12-4 and TRBJ2-2. The CDR3 extends over 14 residues, inclusive of both ends. The CDR3 loop reads CASSSSSNTGELFF.

This chain connects TRBV11-1 to TRBJ1-4, with 9 positions matching TRBD1. The germline V gene has CDR1 SGHAT and CDR2 FQDESV (reference sequence). The ends lost 4 bases at V and 3 bases at J; junction bases unmatched: 3. This CDR3 has 15 amino acids. CDR3: CASSSYRGPNEKLFF. In DNA, the CDR3 is TGTGCCAGCAGCTCATACAGGGGGCCTAATGAAAAACTGTTTTTT.

This clonotype has a handful of counts. V usage is TRBV10-2 and J usage is TRBJ2-7, with TRBD2 matching 12 bases. Germline trimming cut 6 bases from V and 2 bases from J; bases unmatched to any gene: 8. Germline V gene data show CDR1 as WSHSY and CDR2 as SAAADI. This CDR3 is built from 16 residues. In nucleotides, the CDR3 is TGCGCCAGCAGCCAGCCTAGCGGGAGGGTTACCTACGAGCAGTACTTC. This translates into CASSQPSGRVTYEQYF.

The chain recombines TRBV5-5 with TRBJ2-2; TRBD2 agrees at 7 bases. This CDR3 is built from 15 residues. Germline CDR1 reads SGHKS; CDR2 reads YYEKEE (reference sequence). The J segment lost 6 bases and the V segment lost 0 bases, leaving 5 bases of the junction unmatched. The CDR3 region is CASSLAVGGSGELFF. The CDR3 coding sequence is TGTGCCAGCAGCTTGGCCGTGGGAGGGTCCGGGGAGCTGTTTTTT.

The rearrangement uses TRBV4-2 and TRBJ2-3; 7 bases are shared with TRBD1. The CDR3 runs 14 residues. Germline V CDR1 and CDR2: LGHNA, YNFKEQ. With 6 bases clipped from V and 2 bases from J, the junction kept 5 bases outside the gene matches. The CDR3 bases are TGTGCCAGCAGAAGACAGGGCTCCACAGATACGCAGTATTTT. This codes for CASRRQGSTDTQYF.

This clonotype was detected many times. The chain uses TRBV11-2 and TRBJ2-2; D might be TRBD2 (6 bases). Germline V gene sequence: CDR1 SGHAT, CDR2 FQNNGV. The CDR3 is made up of 16 amino acids. V was trimmed by 4 bases and J by 5 bases, leaving 17 bases between them. The CDR3 nucleotides are TGTGCCAGCAGCTCAGGCTCGGCGGGGAGAACCGGGGAGCTGTTTTTT. Translating gives CASSSGSAGRTGELFF.

Comment on this clonotype: This may stem from a read error, because a much larger clone lies one nucleotide away. This chain links TRBV11-2 with TRBJ1-6; D ambiguous. The V gene's germline CDR1 is SGHAT and CDR2 FQNNGV. The CDR3 runs to 13 residues. Trimming removed 8 bases at V and 10 bases at J, with 15 bases between. The CDR3: CASGLPSSSPLHF. The DNA of the CDR3 is TGTGCCAGCGGCCTACCTTCTTCCTCACCCCTCCACTTT.

The chain links TRBV27 to TRBJ1-5, with D perhaps TRBD1 (6 bases). The CDR3 extends over 17 amino acids. V lost 4 bases and J lost 2, with 18 bases in between. Germline CDR1 MNHEY, CDR2 SMNVEV (reference sequence). This CDR3 is CASSSRRGGNGNQPQHF. CDR3 in DNA: TGTGCCAGCAGTTCCCGGCGAGGGGGGAATGGCAATCAGCCCCAGCATTTT.

The chain uses TRBV9 and TRBJ2-7; D not certain. Looked up from germline, CDR1 is SGDLS and CDR2 is YYNGEE. The ends were cut back, 7 bases at V and 2 bases at J, with 22 bases in the middle. CDR3 length: 16 amino acids. The CDR3 sequence: CASSISTPFKPYEQYF. CDR3 DNA sequence: TGTGCCAGCTCAATATCGACTCCTTTTAAACCCTACGAGCAGTACTTC. Variable domain in full (rest from reference TRBV9 and TRBJ2-7): DSGVTQTPKHLITATGQRVTLRCSPRSGDLSVYWYQQSLDQGLQFLIQYYNGEERAKGNILERFSAQQFPDLHSELNLSSLELGDSALYFCASSISTPFKPYEQYFGPGTRLTVT.

This clonotype was observed a few times. The chain employs TRBV7-2 and TRBJ2-3; 8 nucleotides match TRBD2. Germline V gives CDR1 SGHTA, CDR2 FQGNSA. Germline trimming cut 4 bases from V and 4 bases from J; bases unmatched to any gene: 7. The CDR3 runs 15 residues. The CDR3 nucleotides read TGTGCCAGCAGCTCTTCGGGACTAGAGGCAGATACGCAGTATTTT. It translates to CASSSSGLEADTQYF.

This clonotype was observed many times. The chain links TRBV2 to TRBJ1-5; the match to TRBD1 covers 8 bases. CDR1 is SNHLY, CDR2 FYNNEI, per germline. This CDR3 spans 13 amino acids. V lost 6 bases and J lost 7; bases outside the gene matches: 5. The CDR3 nucleotides are TGTGCCAGCAGGGACAGGGTCGGGCAGCCCCAGCATTTT. Protein product: CASRDRVGQPQHF. The entire variable domain, with the rest obtained from reference TRBV2 and TRBJ1-5, is as follows: EPEVTQTPSHQVTQMGQEVILRCVPISNHLYFYWYRQILGQKVEFLVSFYNNEISEKSEIFDDQFSVERPDGSNFTLKIRSTKLEDSAMYFCASRDRVGQPQHFGDGTRLSIL.

This clonotype was counted at least ten times. The chain joins TRBV12-3 or TRBV12-4 to TRBJ1-5, with 8 bases fitting TRBD1. The CDR3 is 13 amino acids. Trimming at V came to 6 bases and at J to 5 bases, leaving 3 bases not matched to a gene. As DNA, the CDR3 is TGTGCCAGCAGCGGGACAGGCCATCAGCCCCAGCATTTT. Translation: CASSGTGHQPQHF.

In this sample, this clonotype turned up a few times. The rearrangement links TRBV6-5 to TRBJ2-1; tentative D call: TRBD1 (6 bases). The CDR3 spans 14 residues. V dropped 0 bases and J dropped 8 bases, with 11 bases sitting between them. The germline CDR1 and CDR2 sequences are MNHEY and SVGAGI. CDR3 bases: TGTGCCAGCAGTTACTCGGACAGAAATGATGAGCAGTTCTTC. Translated: CASSYSDRNDEQFF.

The J gene is TRBJ2-7, the V gene TRBV20-1; D is uncertain. V was trimmed by 1 base and J by 3 bases, leaving 10 bases between them. CDR1 and CDR2 from the germline V gene are DFQATT and SNEGSKA (reference sequence). This CDR3 contains 13 residues. CDR3 loop: CSARGQVIYEQYF. The DNA for the CDR3 is TGCAGTGCTAGAGGGCAGGTTATCTACGAGCAGTACTTC.

For this clonotype: A much larger clone lies a single base off, so this may be a read error. The chain joins TRBV3-1 to TRBJ2-7; D unresolved. The CDR3 extends over 14 amino acids. The germline V gene encodes CDR1 LGHDT and CDR2 YNNKEL (reference sequence). The CDR3 bases are TGTGCCGGCAGCCAGAACACCGACTCCTACGAGCAGTACTTC. Amino acid sequence: CAGSQNTDSYEQYF.